This T cell receptor (beta chain) was identified in a study of cytomegalovirus exposure and HLA in healthy donors. Regarding the study as a whole: Later on, an analysis found that several of the most significant clusters appeared to be linked to common viral pathogens, which included parvovirus B19.

This clone was observed a single time. Its cognate antigen is unknown. Samples came from healthy bone marrow donors. Germline V gives CDR1 SGHTA, CDR2 FQGNSA. Trimming took off 5 bases at V and 14 bases at J, with 21 bases between the two ends. The CDR3 covers 13 residues. PCR was performed using 60 Vbeta and 13 Jbeta primers. Data came from immunoSEQ multiplex PCR; TCRdb stores just in-frame clones and leaves some out. Among roughly 250,000 clones listed, about 80% were seen once. Material for sequencing was PBMCs. The receptor was isolated from a girl aged 2 to 10 in good health and CMV-seronegative. The chain links TRBV7-2 to TRBJ1-1, with a possible D match to TRBD1 (6 bases). CDR3 residues: CASSRSNPGEKFF. CDR3 sequence (DNA): TGTGCCAGCAGCCGATCAAACCCAGGGGAAAAGTTCTTT.